This T cell receptor (beta chain) was profiled in a study of CD8 T cells in Susac syndrome. Study outcomes and limitations: Susac-specific public clones were found in both the total CD8+ and the CD8+ TEMRA repertoires, with about 17 in the former and about 5 in the latter.

Negative isolation yielded the CD8+ and CD4+ T cells, while FACS enriched the TEMRA cells. The RNA, roughly 0.45 to 1 ug, was put through reverse transcription using random hexamers. TCRdb recomputed calls from the immunoSEQ multiplex PCR reads with MiXCR, one row per CDR3 protein. Of about 90,000 distinct CDR3 sequences listed, approximately 96% were seen once; the top ten hold more than 0.55%. This clonotype was seen only once. Its antigen is not known. Germline lookup yields CDR1 LGHNT and CDR2 FRNRAP. The CDR3 length is 14 residues. Trimming stripped 0 bases from V and 2 bases from J, with 6 bases between.

The chain uses TRBV12-5 and TRBJ2-3, with D hard to call. The TCR comes from a human donor with Susac syndrome. Source material: CD8+ T cells from PBMCs. The CDR3 nucleotides read TGTGCTAGTGGTTTGGTTGCAGTCACAGATACGCAGTATTTT. It encodes CASGLVAVTDTQYF.